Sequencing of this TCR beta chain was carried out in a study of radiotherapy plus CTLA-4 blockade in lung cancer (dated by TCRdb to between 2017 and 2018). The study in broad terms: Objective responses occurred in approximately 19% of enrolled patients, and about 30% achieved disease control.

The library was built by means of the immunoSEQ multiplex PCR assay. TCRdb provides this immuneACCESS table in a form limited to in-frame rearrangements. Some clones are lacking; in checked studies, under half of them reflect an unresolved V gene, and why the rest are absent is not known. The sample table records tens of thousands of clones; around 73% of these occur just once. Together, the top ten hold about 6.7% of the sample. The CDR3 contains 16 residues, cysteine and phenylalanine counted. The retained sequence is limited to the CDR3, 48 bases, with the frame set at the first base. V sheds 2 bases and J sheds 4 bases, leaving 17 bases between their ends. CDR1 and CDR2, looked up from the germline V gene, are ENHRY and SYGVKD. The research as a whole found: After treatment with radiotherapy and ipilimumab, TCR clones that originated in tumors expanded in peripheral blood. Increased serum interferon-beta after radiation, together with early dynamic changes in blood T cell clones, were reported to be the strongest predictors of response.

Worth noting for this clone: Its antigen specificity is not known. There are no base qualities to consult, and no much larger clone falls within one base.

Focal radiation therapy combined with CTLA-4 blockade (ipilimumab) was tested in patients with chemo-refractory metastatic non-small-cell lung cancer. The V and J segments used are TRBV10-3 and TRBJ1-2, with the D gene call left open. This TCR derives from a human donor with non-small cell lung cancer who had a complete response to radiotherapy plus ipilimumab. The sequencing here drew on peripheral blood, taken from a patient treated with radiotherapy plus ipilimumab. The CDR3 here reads CAISEVGRVSGYGYTF. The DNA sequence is TGTGCCATCAGTGAGGTAGGCCGCGTGTCGGGCTATGGCTACACCTTC.